This entry concerns a single T cell receptor (beta chain). TCRdb keeps only in-frame clones here, not all; method: immunoSEQ multiplex PCR. The table includes about 73,000 clones, roughly 95% detected once. This sample is drawn from a study of cytomegalovirus exposure and HLA in healthy donors. Germline values: CDR1 MDHEN, CDR2 SYDVKM. V lost 6 bases, J lost 8 bases, and 15 bases lay in between. This CDR3 contains 13 residues. This sequence originates from a man younger than 35 in good health and CMV-seronegative. The specimen sequenced was PBMCs. V is TRBV28 and J is TRBJ2-3; weak D call: TRBD2 (7 bases). This chain's CDR3 is CASRWGGQVTQYF. The CDR3 DNA reads as TGTGCCAGCAGGTGGGGGGGCCAGGTTACGCAGTATTTT.